The 16 T cell receptor beta chains in this list originate from one sample, sequenced in a study of blood T cell repertoires in COVID-19 (TCRdb year 2020). The library relied on the immunoSEQ multiplex PCR assay. TCRdb holds this immuneACCESS table with in-frame rearrangements only. Some clones are missing; in checked studies, unresolved V genes explain under half, and the rest has no known cause. In all, the sample holds about 240,000 clones, and approximately 80% of those were seen once. The top ten clones comprise 4.7% of the sample. Sequenced material: peripheral blood. The receptors originated from a woman in her sixties or seventies with acute or convalescent COVID-19.

The chain uses TRBV3-1 (or the pseudogene TRBV3-2) and TRBJ2-2; D might be TRBD2 (7 bases). Looked up from germline, CDR1 is LGHDT and CDR2 is YNNKEL (reference sequence). There are 14 residues in the CDR3. V dropped 4 bases and J dropped 4 bases, with 10 bases sitting between them. The CDR3 reads CASSLRGGTGELFF. The CDR3 DNA is TGTGCCAGCAGCCTAAGGGGGGGCACCGGGGAGCTGTTTTTT.

DNA for the CDR3: TGTGCCAGTAGTATTTGGCTGTTGACAGGGGGCCTCGGCAATCAGCCCCAGCATTTT. Its protein is CASSIWLLTGGLGNQPQHF. The rearrangement uses TRBV19 and TRBJ1-5; 10 bases agree with TRBD1. Losses at the gene ends were 3 bases for V and 2 bases for J; bases not matched to a gene: 13. Germline V gene lookup returns CDR1 LNHDA and CDR2 SQIVND (reference sequence). The CDR3 consists of 19 residues.

The CDR3 DNA is TGTGCCATCAGTGAGGGGAGAGAGGGGGACACTGAAGCTTTCTTT. This sequence encodes CAISEGREGDTEAFF. This chain joins TRBV10-3 and TRBJ1-1, with D possibly TRBD1 on 6 matching bases. The CDR3 runs 15 residues. CDR1 and CDR2 (germline): ENHRY, SYGVKD. V gave up 2 bases and J gave up 3 bases, with 13 bases separating them.

This chain connects TRBV5-1 to TRBJ1-1; TRBD1 agrees at 8 bases. The CDR3 sequence is 16 residues long. Per germline, CDR1 SGHRS and CDR2 YFSETQ. The V and J ends lost 2 bases and 0 bases, in that order; junction bases with no gene match: 6. Here the CDR3 reads CASSLRTGTMNTEAFF. The CDR3 DNA reads TGCGCCAGCAGCTTAAGGACAGGGACCATGAACACTGAAGCTTTCTTT.

V usage is TRBV4-2 and J usage is TRBJ2-3, with 11 bases identical to TRBD2. The CDR3 totals 18 residues. V lost 2 bases to trimming and J lost 4 bases; unmatched junction nucleotides: 11. The germline V gene has CDR1 LGHNA and CDR2 YNFKEQ. The DNA for the CDR3 is TGTGCCAGCAGCCAAATGCCTAGCGGGGGGACCAAGGCAGATACGCAGTATTTT. The encoded protein is CASSQMPSGGTKADTQYF.

This CDR3 is CASSLGAGTGKNGYTF. The CDR3 DNA reads as TGTGCCAGCAGCTTAGGCGCCGGGACAGGGAAGAATGGCTACACCTTC. The chain carries TRBV28 and TRBJ1-2; TRBD1 matches 9 bases. V lost 6 bases, J lost 6 bases, and 14 bases stayed unmatched. Germline V CDR1 and CDR2: MDHEN, SYDVKM. The CDR3 is 16 residues long.

The chain has TRBV5-1 and TRBJ1-5, with unresolved D. CDR3 length: 14 amino acids. Trimming pared 5 bases from V and 6 bases from J, leaving 15 bases between. Germline CDR1 SGHRS, CDR2 YFSETQ. CDR3 loop: CASSRDPGLQPQHF. The CDR3, as DNA: TGCGCCAGCAGTCGCGACCCAGGACTTCAGCCCCAGCATTTT.

V and J are TRBV18 and TRBJ1-5; D might be TRBD1 (5 bases). Germline CDR1 is KGHSH and CDR2 is LQKENI. The CDR3 covers 14 residues. The V end lost 3 bases, the J end lost 2 bases, and 8 bases lay between the germline ends. The CDR3 region has the DNA TGTGCCAGCTCACCGGACACGGGCAATCAGCCCCAGCATTTT. Protein: CASSPDTGNQPQHF. Variable domain in full (rest from reference TRBV18 and TRBJ1-5): NAGVMQNPRHLVRRRGQEARLRCSPMKGHSHVYWYRQLPEEGLKFMVYLQKENIIDESGMPKERFSAEFPKEGPSILRIQQVVRGDSAAYFCASSPDTGNQPQHFGDGTRLSIL.

The J gene is TRBJ2-3, the V gene TRBV4-2; TRBD2 aligns across 10 bases. Trimming removed 0 bases from V and 2 bases from J; junction bases left unmatched: 8. Germline V gene data show CDR1 as LGHNA and CDR2 as YNFKEQ. The CDR3 is made up of 18 amino acids. Here the CDR3 DNA reads TGTGCCAGCAGCCAAGATGCCGTCGGACTAGCGGTCACAGATACGCAGTATTTT. Its protein is CASSQDAVGLAVTDTQYF.

This chain uses TRBV7-2 with TRBJ2-7, with 7 bases aligning to TRBD1. Germline CDR1 reads SGHTA; CDR2 reads FQGNSA. This CDR3 is built from 14 residues. J gave up 6 bases and V 0 bases, and 5 bases lay outside the gene matches. The CDR3 region has the DNA TGTGCCAGCAGCTTAGCGACAGGGCAAAGCGAGCAGTACTTC. Its translation: CASSLATGQSEQYF.

In regard to this clone: The sample carries other DNA sequences with the same CDR3. The chain couples TRBV5-1 to TRBJ1-1, with D maybe TRBD1 (5 bases). Trimming stripped 0 bases from V and 5 bases from J, with 14 bases between. CDR3 length: 15 residues. Per germline, CDR1 SGHRS and CDR2 YFSETQ. The CDR3 sequence is CASSLAARVGTEAFF. DNA for the CDR3: TGCGCCAGCAGCTTGGCCGCCAGGGTTGGAACTGAAGCTTTCTTT.

The V gene is TRBV14, the J gene TRBJ2-7; TRBD1 might be the D (6 bases). This CDR3 contains 18 residues. V was clipped by 4 bases and J by 4 bases, with 26 bases between them. CDR1 and CDR2 (germline): SGHDN, FVKESK. CDR3 DNA: TGTGCCAGCAGCCGCCCGCAAAGGTCTCACGAAGGGGGTTACGAGCAGTACTTC. Its translation is CASSRPQRSHEGGYEQYF.

DNA of the CDR3: TGCAGCGTGAAGAAGAACGGGGGGGCTTTCTTT. It encodes CSVKKNGGAFF. The rearrangement links TRBV29-1 to TRBJ1-1; tentative D call: TRBD1 (5 bases). The germline V and J ends were trimmed by 6 bases and 11 bases, with 16 bases remaining between them. The CDR3 totals 11 residues. In germline, CDR1 is SQVTM, CDR2 ANQGSEA.

J is TRBJ1-2 and V is TRBV7-2, with a weak D call TRBD1 (5 bases). The CDR3 totals 16 residues. Trimming left V 0 bases short and J 1 base short, with 12 bases between. The germline V gene has CDR1 SGHTA and CDR2 FQGNSA. CDR3 bases: TGTGCCAGCAGCTTAGCTACAGGACCAATTAACTATGGCTACACCTTC. It is translated as CASSLATGPINYGYTF.

The chain is built from TRBV3-1 (or the pseudogene TRBV3-2) and TRBJ1-5; perhaps TRBD1 as D (5 bases). The CDR3 sequence is 14 residues long. Germline V gene sequence: CDR1 LGHDT, CDR2 YNNKEL (reference sequence). Trimming stripped 5 bases from V and 6 bases from J, with 14 bases between. The chain's CDR3 is CASSAGQGGQPQHF. CDR3 in DNA: TGTGCCAGCAGCGCGGGGCAGGGAGGTCAGCCCCAGCATTTT.

CDR3 region: CASSLGGQQETQYF. Written as DNA, the CDR3 is TGTGCCAGCAGCTTAGGGGGACAGCAAGAGACCCAGTACTTC. The chain combines TRBV11-1 with TRBJ2-5; 7 bases map to TRBD1. From germline, CDR1 is SGHAT and CDR2 FQDESV (reference sequence). Trimming took 1 base from V and 2 from J; bases not matched to a gene: 1. The CDR3 totals 14 residues. Variable domain in full (rest from reference TRBV11-1 and TRBJ2-5): EAEVAQSPRYKITEKSQAVAFWCDPISGHATLYWYRQILGQGPELLVQFQDESVVDDSQLPKDRFSAERLKGVDSTLKIQPAELGDSAMYLCASSLGGQQETQYFGPGTRLLVL.